One T cell receptor (beta chain) is described in this entry. CDR1 and CDR2 (germline): SNHLY, FYNNEI. V lost 1 base and J lost 9, with 16 bases in between. The CDR3 has 15 residues. Using immunoSEQ multiplex PCR, the repertoire was profiled, and TCRdb retains in-frame clones only, with some absent. The repertoire holds 2 million to 2.5 million clones, with 90% to 96% as singletons. These data are taken from a study of shared clonotypes between healthy human individuals. The TCR comes from a man in his late teens or twenties in good health. The rearrangement links TRBV2 to TRBJ2-1; D might be TRBD2 (5 bases). Sequences were obtained from naive CD4+ T cells sorted from blood. Subset reported: CD45RA+ positively selected. The CDR3 reads CASSEVTWRYVEQFF. CDR3 bases: TGTGCCAGCAGTGAAGTCACATGGAGGTATGTTGAGCAGTTCTTC.